This T cell receptor (beta chain) was sequenced during a study of T cell responses to AZD1222 COVID-19 vaccine (dated by TCRdb to the early 2020s). Background for the entire study: AZD1222 recipients whose second dose came at about 4 weeks and those whose second dose came at about 12 weeks were combined into one group, since spike-specific TCR depth and breadth did not differ between the two schedules. TCR sequencing was performed for more than 230 trial participants, of whom about 210 were given two doses of AZD1222 and approximately 26 were given two doses of MenACWY control vaccine. Enrollment into the trials was organized by age into subgroups of 18-55, 56-69 and 70-plus years, and those subgroups contained roughly 150, 30 and 60 TCR-sequenced participants, respectively.

The time point label, as the study defines it: baseline before first vaccination. Samples from vaccinated people were obtained from the UK trials COV001 and COV002, which included a single-blind randomized controlled phase 2/3 trial of AZD1222 (ChAdOx1 nCoV-19) in healthy adults. For TCRbeta chain sequencing, PBMC samples were collected from trial participants at day 0 and at day 28 after the second dose. This clone was picked up one time. Its antigen is still unknown. Base qualities are not recorded, but no much larger clone differs from it by a single base. The CDR3 regions of human TCRbeta chains were subjected to immunosequencing. The authors' pipeline ran thus. TCRs in the repertoires were matched against a reference library of SARS-CoV-2-specific TCRs that had been generated with the MIRA antigen-specificity platform. Breadth was defined as the fraction of unique TCRs that were SARS-CoV-2-associated. Depth was defined as the fraction of total T cells that were SARS-CoV-2-associated. Using the MIRA data, each spike-specific TCR was mapped to the spike region that the TCR reacts to and placed in a CD4 or CD8 class. Log10-transformed breadth and depth values were compared by one-way ANOVA with Sidak's multiple comparisons tests. TCRdb stores this immuneACCESS table with in-frame sequences only. Part of the clones is absent; in the studies checked, under half of the shortfall reflects unresolved V genes, and no reason is known for the rest. V and J calls and clone size are as listed in that table; D and trimming were resolved from the DNA. The sample records roughly 100,000 clones, approximately 89% of which are singletons. Around 20% of the sample is in the top ten clones.

The CDR3 sequence holds 16 residues, the cysteine and phenylalanine included. Only the CDR3 region is kept as DNA, spanning 48 bases read in frame from base 1. The germline V gene yields SGHVS for CDR1 and FNYEAQ for CDR2. V is clipped by 5 bases and J by 2 bases, and the sequence between their germline boundaries is 17 bases long. The research as a whole found: Conclusions about previously exposed vaccinees are limited, since just five to seven AZD1222 recipients were seropositive for SARS-CoV-2 at baseline. Because no day 14 peak-response samples were available, repertoires were characterized only after the peak T cell response. Reportedly, close to half of the unique spike-specific TCRs recognized epitopes lying outside the regions that are mutated in the B.1.351 and B.1.1.7 variants. Most participants were white British and females outnumbered males, and the authors suggested that clonal diversity may have been underestimated. The 56-69-year group was small, and its depth increase did not reach significance, likely because of low power. After two AZD1222 doses, spike-specific TCR breadth and depth were significantly higher than at day 0 and than in MenACWY recipients. CD4 TCRs associated with the vaccine covered the entire spike protein, and the dominant responses were in regions 160-218 and 743-854.

The chain uses TRBV7-6 and TRBJ2-3; TRBD1 is a weak D gene call, 6 bases matching. The starting material was peripheral blood, obtained on day 0 of AZD1222 vaccination. This clonotype was sampled from an adult in good health. Read as DNA, the sequence is TGTGCCAGCAGCCTCGAACCAGGACAGCTCACAGATACGCAGTATTTT. The resulting protein is CASSLEPGQLTDTQYF.